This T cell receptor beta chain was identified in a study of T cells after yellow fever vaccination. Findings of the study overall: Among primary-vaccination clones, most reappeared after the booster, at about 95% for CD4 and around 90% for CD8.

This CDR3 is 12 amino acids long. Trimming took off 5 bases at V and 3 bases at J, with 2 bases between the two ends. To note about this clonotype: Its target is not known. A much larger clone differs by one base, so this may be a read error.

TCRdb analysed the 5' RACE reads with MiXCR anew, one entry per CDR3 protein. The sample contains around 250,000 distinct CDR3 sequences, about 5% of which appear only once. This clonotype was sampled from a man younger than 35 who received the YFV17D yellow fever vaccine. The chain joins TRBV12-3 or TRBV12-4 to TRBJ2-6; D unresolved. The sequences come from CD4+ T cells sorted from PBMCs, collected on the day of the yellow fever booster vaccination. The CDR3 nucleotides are TGTGCCAGCAGTCGTGGGGCCAACGTCCTGACTTTC. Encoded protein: CASSRGANVLTF.